This is a list of T cell receptor beta chains from one sample in a study of long-term antiretroviral therapy in people with HIV. Measured with immunoSEQ multiplex PCR; TCRdb has only the in-frame clones, and not every one. The sample includes over 25,000 clones, over 75% of them seen just once. The source was unsorted PBMCs, collected 0.5 years after starting antiretroviral therapy. These receptors were taken from a woman between 18 and 29 years old with HIV. Both conserved end residues are part of each CDR3. Fields, in order: clone size, J gene, V gene, D gene, CDR3 DNA, CDR3 protein. D genes are given only for firm matches. Expanded clones are given a class, and other clones once, few, many or no size at all.

.,TRBJ2-7,TRBV28,.,TGTGCCAGCAGTTTGAACCGGGACACAAGGTACGAGCAGTACTTC,CASSLNRDTRYEQYF
.,TRBJ2-7,TRBV5-6,.,TGTGCCAGCAGCTTGTACGCGGGATGGGGCTACGAGCAGTACTTC,CASSLYAGWGYEQYF
.,TRBJ2-3,TRBV7-2,.,TGTGCCAGCAGCTTAGTGGGTGGGGGAGCCCCCACAGATACGCAGTATTTT,CASSLVGGGAPTDTQYF
.,TRBJ1-3,TRBV11-2,.,TGTGCCAGCAGCTTAGGGGGCCCCGGAAACACCATATATTTT,CASSLGGPGNTIYF
once,TRBJ2-7,TRBV19,.,TGTGCCAGTGCCCCCCAGACTGTTAGCTACGAGCAGTACTTC,CASAPQTVSYEQYF
.,TRBJ2-2,TRBV19,TRBD1,TGTGCCAGCCTCACAGGGGGCCACGGGGAGCTGTTTTTT,CASLTGGHGELFF
.,TRBJ2-7,TRBV11-1,.,TGTGCCAGCAGCTTCGGAGCTTCGGGCGAGCAGTACTTC,CASSFGASGEQYF
once,TRBJ2-2,TRBV7-3,.,TGTGCCAGCAGCTTAGTCGCAGCGAACACCGGGGAGCTGTTTTTT,CASSLVAANTGELFF
.,TRBJ2-7,TRBV7-9,.,TGTGCCAGCAGCTTATCTCACAGGCGGGACGAGCAGTACTTC,CASSLSHRRDEQYF
.,TRBJ1-2,TRBV7-9,.,TGTGCCAGCAGCTTACCGAAAGAAGTACCCCGGTACTACTATGGCTACACCTTC,CASSLPKEVPRYYYGYTF
.,TRBJ1-2,TRBV10-3,.,TGTGCCATCAGGATTGGACAGACGGTTTCGGATGGCTACACCTTC,CAIRIGQTVSDGYTF
once,TRBJ2-1,TRBV18,TRBD2,TGTGCCAGCTCACCAATTCTAGCGGGAGCTTACAATGAGCAGTTCTTC,CASSPILAGAYNEQFF
once,TRBJ1-5,TRBV6-6,.,TGTGCCAGCAGTCCATGGAGCAATCAGCCCCAGCATTTT,CASSPWSNQPQHF
.,TRBJ2-1,TRBV4-2,TRBD2,TGTGCCAGCAGCCGATCTAGCGGGAGGCACAATGAGCAGTTCTTC,CASSRSSGRHNEQFF
.,TRBJ1-5,TRBV29-1,TRBD1,TGCAGCGTTTCCGAGGGGGCACGAAATCAGCCCCAGCATTTT,CSVSEGARNQPQHF
.,TRBJ1-1,TRBV5-6,.,TGTGCCAGCAGCTCCGGGGGGGGGAACACTGAAGCTTTCTTT,CASSSGGGNTEAFF
.,TRBJ2-4,TRBV21-1,.,TGTGCCAGCAGCAATTGGTGGCTGGGGGGAGCCAAAAACATTCAGTACTTC,CASSNWWLGGAKNIQYF
.,TRBJ2-7,TRBV9,.,TGTGCCAGCAGCAAAGGGTCCGCCTACGAGCAGTACTTC,CASSKGSAYEQYF
.,TRBJ2-3,TRBV10-3,TRBD2,TGTGCCATCAACCTAGCGGGAGGGCTACTGGCAGATACGCAGTATTTT,CAINLAGGLLADTQYF
once,TRBJ1-5,TRBV7-9,.,TGTGCCAGCAGCTTAGTGGTAGGGGCGACCAATCAGCCCCAGCATTTT,CASSLVVGATNQPQHF
.,TRBJ2-7,TRBV6-5,.,TGTGCCAGCAGTCAAGGTCTATACGAGCAGTACTTC,CASSQGLYEQYF
once,TRBJ2-7,TRBV7-9,.,TGTGCCAGCAGCTTAGCGGGGTCCCGATCTATTCCCTACGAGCAGTACTTC,CASSLAGSRSIPYEQYF
.,TRBJ1-3,TRBV6-6,.,TGTGCCAGCAGTTACTCTAGGGGGTCCGGAAACACCATATATTTT,CASSYSRGSGNTIYF
.,TRBJ2-5,TRBV5-1,.,TGCGCCAGCAGCTTGGGACGGCTTCAAGAGACCCAGTACTTC,CASSLGRLQETQYF
few,TRBJ2-3,TRBV2,.,TGTGCCAGCAGTGAGGGGACTGGCACAGATACGCAGTATTTT,CASSEGTGTDTQYF
.,TRBJ1-2,TRBV27,.,TGTGCCAGCAGTCCCTGGGTTCGCTATGGCTACACCTTC,CASSPWVRYGYTF
once,TRBJ2-2,TRBV6-1,.,TGTGCCAGCAACAGCTTTTCTGCCGGGGAGCTGTTTTTT,CASNSFSAGELFF
.,TRBJ1-1,TRBV7-3,TRBD1,TGTGCCAGCAGCTTCACAGGGGGAGAAACTGAAGCTTTCTTT,CASSFTGGETEAFF
.,TRBJ1-1,TRBV27,.,TGTGCCAGCAGTTTCTTTGGCCCCACTGAAGCTTTCTTT,CASSFFGPTEAFF
.,TRBJ2-7,TRBV6-5,.,TGTGCCAGCAGGCTCACCGCCGGGGGAGTCGAGCAGTACTTC,CASRLTAGGVEQYF
.,TRBJ2-7,TRBV11-2,TRBD1,TGTGCCAGCAGGGGGGACAGGGGAGGCTACGAGCAGTACTTC,CASRGDRGGYEQYF
.,TRBJ1-1,TRBV11-2,.,TGTGCCAGCAGCGCACGGACGGCTTACACTGAAGCTTTCTTT,CASSARTAYTEAFF
.,TRBJ2-7,TRBV23-1,TRBD1,TGCGCCAGCAGTCAAGCTCCGGGACAGGGATCTACCTACGAGCAGTACTTC,CASSQAPGQGSTYEQYF
.,TRBJ2-2,TRBV2,TRBD1,TGTGCCAGCATAAGGACAGGGACCACCGGGGAGCTGTTTTTT,CASIRTGTTGELFF
.,TRBJ2-7,TRBV13,.,TGTGCCAGCAGCTCGGGACTGTACGAGCAGTACTTC,CASSSGLYEQYF
.,TRBJ1-2,TRBV15,.,TGTGCCACCAGCAGAGATCTGGACTATGGCTACACCTTC,CATSRDLDYGYTF
.,TRBJ1-1,TRBV9,.,TGTGCCAGCAGCGGAGGGGGGGTGGCTGAAGCTTTCTTT,CASSGGGVAEAFF
.,TRBJ2-3,TRBV19,TRBD2,TGTGCCAGTAGTACCCTCCGGCTAGCGGGGGGGGATACGCAGTATTTT,CASSTLRLAGGDTQYF
.,TRBJ2-1,TRBV5-4,TRBD2,TGTGCCAGCACCTGGGACTATGGGTCGAATGAGCAGTTCTTC,CASTWDYGSNEQFF
few,TRBJ2-7,TRBV19,TRBD2,TGTGCCAGTAGTCCCGGACTAGCGTCGGGCGAGCAGTACTTC,CASSPGLASGEQYF
.,TRBJ2-1,TRBV9,TRBD2,TGTGCCAGCAGCGCCCTAGCGGGAGGTATGGGCTCCTACAATGAGCAGTTCTTC,CASSALAGGMGSYNEQFF
.,TRBJ2-7,TRBV6-6,.,TGTGCCAGCAGTCCTACTAGCAGATACGAGCAGTACTTC,CASSPTSRYEQYF
.,TRBJ2-1,TRBV9,TRBD2,TGTGCCAGCAGCGGAGCCCTAGCGGGGTCGTCCTACAATGAGCAGTTCTTC,CASSGALAGSSYNEQFF
.,TRBJ2-3,TRBV23-1,TRBD1,TGCGCCAGCAGTCAGTTGGGACAGGGTGTCATAGATACGCAGTATTTT,CASSQLGQGVIDTQYF
.,TRBJ2-7,TRBV6-5,TRBD1,TGTGCCAGCAGTTCGACCGGGACAGGGGGTATCCAGCAGTACTTC,CASSSTGTGGIQQYF
.,TRBJ2-4,TRBV28,.,TGTGCCAGCCGGTCCGTAACATTAGCCAAAAACATTCAGTACTTC,CASRSVTLAKNIQYF
few,TRBJ1-5,TRBV7-8,TRBD1,TGTGCCAGCAGCCTGACAGGGAATAGCAATCAGCCCCAGCATTTT,CASSLTGNSNQPQHF
.,TRBJ1-3,TRBV9,.,TGTGCCAGCAGCGCCGGATGGGGGGGCGGGAACACCATATATTTT,CASSAGWGGGNTIYF
once,TRBJ2-7,TRBV4-3,.,TGCGCCAGCAGCCAAGAGGGGACGGGGACCTACGAGCAGTACTTC,CASSQEGTGTYEQYF
.,TRBJ2-7,TRBV7-2,TRBD2,TGTGCCAGCAGCTTAGGTCTAGCGGGCAACCCCTCCTACGAGCAGTACTTC,CASSLGLAGNPSYEQYF
.,TRBJ2-5,TRBV6-6,.,TGTGCCAGCAGTTACACCCCGACCGGGCTCCAAGAGACCCAGTACTTC,CASSYTPTGLQETQYF